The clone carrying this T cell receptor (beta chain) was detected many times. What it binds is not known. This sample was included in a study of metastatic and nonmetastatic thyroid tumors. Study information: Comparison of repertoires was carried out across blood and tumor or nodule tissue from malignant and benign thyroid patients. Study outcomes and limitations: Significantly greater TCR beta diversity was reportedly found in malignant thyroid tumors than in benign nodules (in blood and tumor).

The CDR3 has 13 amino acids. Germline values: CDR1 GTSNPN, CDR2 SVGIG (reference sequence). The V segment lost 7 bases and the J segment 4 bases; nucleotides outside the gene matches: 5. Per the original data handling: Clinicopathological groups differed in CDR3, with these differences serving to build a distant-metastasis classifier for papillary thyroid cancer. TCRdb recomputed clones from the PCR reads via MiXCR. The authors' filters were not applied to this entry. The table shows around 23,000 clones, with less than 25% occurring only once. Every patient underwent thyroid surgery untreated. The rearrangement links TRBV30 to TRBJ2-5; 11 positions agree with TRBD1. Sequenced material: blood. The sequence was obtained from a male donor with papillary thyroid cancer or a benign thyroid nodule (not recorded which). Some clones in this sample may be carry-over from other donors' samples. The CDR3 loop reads CASRGQGVETQYF. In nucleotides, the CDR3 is TGTGCCTCAAGGGGACAGGGGGTAGAGACCCAGTACTTC.